The clone carrying this T cell receptor beta chain has only one observation. The target antigen is unknown. The data derive from a study of OX40 agonist ivuxolimab in advanced cancers. Whole-study context: Ivuxolimab was delivered to patients intravenously every 2 weeks at doses spanning 0.01 to 10 mg/kg. Study observations and caveats: More expanded clones were seen, on average, in CD8+ T cells than in CD4+. By week 6 at 0.1 to 3.0 mg/kg, blood CD4+ and CD8+ T cells had expanded clonally.

TCRdb's table, derived via immunoSEQ multiplex PCR, lists solely in-frame clones and lacks some. The table has approximately 90,000 clones, around 90% seen once; the top ten hold just under 0.8%. The specimen comprised CD4+ or CD8+ T cells sorted from blood, sampled in a trial of the OX40 agonist ivuxolimab. The receptor's source is an adult with an advanced solid tumor such as melanoma, head and neck, liver or kidney cancer.

Written as DNA, the CDR3 is TGTGCCAGCAGCTTCTTGGGGGGAGGGTCTGAAGCTTTCTTT. Translated, it gives CASSFLGGGSEAFF. The rearrangement joins TRBV7-8 to TRBJ1-1; perhaps TRBD1 as D (5 bases). V lost 3 bases to trimming and J lost 6 bases, with 14 bases between them. Germline V CDR1 and CDR2: SGHVS, FQNEAQ. The CDR3 contains 14 residues.